Listed below are T cell receptor beta chains from one sample, sequenced in a study of T cell responses to AZD1222 COVID-19 vaccine. Data came from immunoSEQ multiplex PCR; TCRdb stores just in-frame clones and leaves some out. The sample lists some 150,000 clones, around 91% occurring once. The material sequenced was peripheral blood, taken on day 0 of AZD1222 vaccination. The receptors were sampled from an adult in good health. CDR3s include the opening cysteine and the closing phenylalanine or tryptophan. The D gene is left open where the match is weak. Only some rows state a clone size, as once, few, many or a class for expanded clones.

length	V	J	D	size	DNA	CDR3
14	TRBV30	TRBJ2-1	TRBD2	.	TGTGCCTGGAGTTTCGGACTAGCGGGCAATGAGCAGTTCTTC	CAWSFGLAGNEQFF
14	TRBV18	TRBJ2-6	.	.	TGTGCCAGCTCACCCTGGGGGGGGGCCAACGTCCTGACTTTC	CASSPWGGANVLTF
18	TRBV28	TRBJ2-7	TRBD2	.	TGTGCCAGCAGTTTTAGCGGGAGAACTAGCCTCGGGGACTACGAGCAGTACTTC	CASSFSGRTSLGDYEQYF
16	TRBV28	TRBJ1-3	TRBD1	.	TGTGCCAGCTACGCCGGGACAGGGGTTTCTGGAAACACCATATATTTT	CASYAGTGVSGNTIYF
16	TRBV11-3	TRBJ1-2	.	.	TGTGCCAGCAGCTTAGGGTGCTTGGCGGGGCTTAATGGCTACACCTTC	CASSLGCLAGLNGYTF
13	TRBV5-1	TRBJ1-4	.	.	TGCGCCAGCAGCCTAGGGACCAGTGAAAAACTGTTTTTT	CASSLGTSEKLFF
13	TRBV18	TRBJ2-7	.	.	TGTGCCAGCTCACCAACGGCAGAGCCCGAGCAGTACTTC	CASSPTAEPEQYF
15	TRBV5-4	TRBJ2-1	TRBD2	.	TGTGCCAGCAGCGGTCCCTCGGGAGGTCAGAATGAGCAGTTCTTC	CASSGPSGGQNEQFF
15	TRBV25-1	TRBJ2-7	TRBD2	.	TGTGCCAGCAGTGCCACTAGCGGGAGGGGCTACGAGCAGTACTTC	CASSATSGRGYEQYF
15	TRBV7-9	TRBJ2-1	TRBD2	.	TGTGCCAGCAGCTTAACTTTTTCCGGGCGGGAGGAGCAGTTCTTC	CASSLTFSGREEQFF
13	TRBV7-7	TRBJ2-5	.	.	TGTGCTAGCAGCTTAGGGCTACAAGAGACCCAGTACTTC	CASSLGLQETQYF
16	TRBV7-2	TRBJ1-5	TRBD1	few	TGTGCCAGCAGCCCTTTTGCGGGACAGGGCAATCAGCCCCAGCATTTT	CASSPFAGQGNQPQHF
12	TRBV4-2	TRBJ2-1	.	.	TGTGCCAGCAGCCAAGATTGGAATGAGCAGTTCTTC	CASSQDWNEQFF
14	TRBV7-6	TRBJ2-2	.	once	TGTGCCAGCAGCCAATACAGGGACACCGGGGAGCTGTTTTTT	CASSQYRDTGELFF
15	TRBV6-5	TRBJ2-5	.	few	TGTGCCAGCTCTCGGACAGCCACGTACCAAGAGACCCAGTACTTC	CASSRTATYQETQYF
12	TRBV7-2	TRBJ1-2	.	.	TGTGCCAGCAGCTTTTACGGGTCTGGCTACACCTTC	CASSFYGSGYTF
16	TRBV9	TRBJ1-1	.	.	TGTGCCAGCAGCGTAGGGGTTAACAGGGTGAACACTGAAGCTTTCTTT	CASSVGVNRVNTEAFF
16	TRBV19	TRBJ2-2	TRBD1	.	TGTGCCAGTAGGTTCGGCAGGGGGCTGGGCACCGGGGAGCTGTTTTTT	CASRFGRGLGTGELFF
15	TRBV28	TRBJ2-2	.	.	TGTGCCAGCAGTTTGGAGGGAACGAACACCGGGGAGCTGTTTTTT	CASSLEGTNTGELFF
15	TRBV6-5	TRBJ2-5	.	.	TGTGCCAGCAGCACCCCGTCGGACTTTAAAGAGACCCAGTACTTC	CASSTPSDFKETQYF
15	TRBV28	TRBJ2-7	TRBD2	.	TGTGCCAGCGCCCGACTAGCGGGAGGGGCTTACGAGCAGTACTTC	CASARLAGGAYEQYF
14	TRBV14	TRBJ2-3	TRBD2	.	TGTGCCAGCAGTCTAGCGGGAGGGCCGGGTACGCAGTATTTT	CASSLAGGPGTQYF
18	TRBV21-1	TRBJ2-3	.	few	TGTGCCAGCAGCAAATGTTTTTGGGCTAGCGGCTACACAGATACGCAGTATTTT	CASSKCFWASGYTDTQYF
12	TRBV30	TRBJ1-1	.	.	TGTGCCTGGAGTGTTCTCCTCGCTGAAGCTTTCTTT	CAWSVLLAEAFF
17	TRBV5-1	TRBJ2-7	.	.	TGCGCCAGCACTCCCCTATTTGGGGTAGCTGCACACTACGAGCAGTACTTC	CASTPLFGVAAHYEQYF
13	TRBV18	TRBJ2-7	.	.	TGTGCCAGCTCACCACGGACAGACTACGAGCAGTACTTC	CASSPRTDYEQYF
16	TRBV15	TRBJ2-6	.	.	TGTGCCACCAGCAGAGATGTAGGCACTGGGGCCAACGTCCTGACTTTC	CATSRDVGTGANVLTF
18	TRBV7-2	TRBJ2-7	TRBD2	.	TGTGCCAGCAGCTTAGAGCTACCGGGACTAGCGGGAGAAAACGAGCAGTACTTC	CASSLELPGLAGENEQYF
13	TRBV7-9	TRBJ2-5	.	.	TGTGCCAGCAGCTTATTTGGGGAAGAGACCCAGTACTTC	CASSLFGEETQYF
14	TRBV19	TRBJ1-1	.	.	TGTGCCAGTAGTATTTCCGACAGGAACACTGAAGCTTTCTTT	CASSISDRNTEAFF
13	TRBV30	TRBJ2-2	.	.	TGTGCCTGGAGGCCCCAGGGACCCGGGGAGCTGTTTTTT	CAWRPQGPGELFF
13	TRBV19	TRBJ1-1	.	once	TGTGCCAGTGCCGGGACCCAGAACACTGAAGCTTTCTTT	CASAGTQNTEAFF
13	TRBV6-2/TRBV6-3	TRBJ2-5	.	.	TGTGCCAGCAGTTTGGAGCCACAAGAGACCCAGTACTTC	CASSLEPQETQYF
14	TRBV4-1	TRBJ2-7	.	.	TGCGCCAGCAGCCCTACCAGCAGGGCGTACGAGCAGTACTTC	CASSPTSRAYEQYF
15	TRBV11-2	TRBJ2-7	TRBD2	.	TGTGCCAGCAGCCCTTTGGGGACTACCGGATACGAGCAGTACTTC	CASSPLGTTGYEQYF
13	TRBV6-5	TRBJ1-1	TRBD1	.	TGTGCCAGCATCGGCAGGGGGCGGAGGGAAGCTTTCTTT	CASIGRGRREAFF
12	TRBV19	TRBJ2-2	.	once	TGTGCCAGTAGTATAGGAACCGCCTGGCTGTTTTTT	CASSIGTAWLFF
14	TRBV6-4	TRBJ2-7	TRBD2	.	TGTGCCAGCAGTGCCGGGACTAGTCTCTACGAGCAGTACTTC	CASSAGTSLYEQYF
18	TRBV19	TRBJ2-5	TRBD1	.	TGTGCCAGTAGTGGCCTTGGGACAGGGGCCTCTATGGGTGAGACCCAGTACTTC	CASSGLGTGASMGETQYF
14	TRBV6-2/TRBV6-3	TRBJ1-6	.	.	TGTGCCAGCAGTAAAACAGGGTCCGCTTCACCCCTCCACTTT	CASSKTGSASPLHF
11	TRBV28	TRBJ2-7	.	.	TGTGCCATTCGACTTCTAAACGAGCAGTACTTC	CAIRLLNEQYF
15	TRBV5-4	TRBJ1-4	TRBD1	.	TGTGCCAGCAGCGGGGGGACAGGGGCTGAACGAAAACTGTTTTTT	CASSGGTGAERKLFF
13	TRBV5-5	TRBJ2-7	TRBD1	.	TGTGCCAGCAGCCTCAACGGACAGGAAGAGACGTACTTC	CASSLNGQEETYF
14	TRBV27	TRBJ2-5	.	.	TGTGCCAGCAGTCCCTGGGGCTCGAGGGAGACCCAGTACTTC	CASSPWGSRETQYF
16	TRBV5-1	TRBJ2-2	TRBD1	.	TGCGCCAGCAGCTTGGCCCGGACAGGGTCGGCTGGGGAGCTGTTTTTT	CASSLARTGSAGELFF
13	TRBV19	TRBJ2-3	.	.	TGTGCCAGTAGTATCCTGGACGGAGATACGCAGTATTTT	CASSILDGDTQYF
15	TRBV11-2	TRBJ2-7	.	.	TGTGCCAGCAGCCCGACTTCAGGCGGGTCCTACGAGCAGTACTTC	CASSPTSGGSYEQYF
14	TRBV27	TRBJ1-6	.	.	TGTGCCAGCAGTTTAAGGATATATAATTCACCCCTCCACTTT	CASSLRIYNSPLHF
14	TRBV27	TRBJ2-1	TRBD1	.	TGTGCCAGCAGTCCCGGACAGGGCTTCAATGAGCAGTTCTTC	CASSPGQGFNEQFF
15	TRBV18	TRBJ2-7	TRBD1	.	TGTGCCAGCTCGATTTCGGGACAGTCAGACTACGAGCAGTACTTC	CASSISGQSDYEQYF
15	TRBV19	TRBJ2-1	TRBD1	.	TGTGCCAGTAGTATCGTGACAGGGTCCTACAATGAGCAGTTCTTC	CASSIVTGSYNEQFF
15	TRBV15	TRBJ1-4	.	.	TGTGCCACCAGCAGAGGTGGAGGTAGGGGTGAAAAACTGTTTTTT	CATSRGGGRGEKLFF